What follows describes a single TCR beta chain. The antigen remains unidentified. Primers included in the PCR were 60 Vbeta and 13 Jbeta primers. The repertoire was sequenced with immunoSEQ multiplex PCR; TCRdb's copy has only in-frame clones and lacks some. This table holds approximately 150,000 clones, around 65% found once. The ends were cut back, 2 bases at V and 4 bases at J, with 15 bases in the middle. Per germline, CDR1 LNHDA and CDR2 SQIVND (reference sequence). The CDR3 has 15 amino acids. These data belong to a study of cytomegalovirus exposure and HLA in healthy donors. Study-wide results and caveats: There were some V segments, including TRBV6-2 and TRBV6-3, excluded as indistinguishable. Follow-up analysis seemed to connect common viral pathogens with several of the most significant clusters identified.

Sequenced input: PBMCs. The sequence came from a woman in her thirties or forties in good health and CMV-seropositive. This sequence joins TRBV19 and TRBJ2-7, with D perhaps TRBD2 (5 bases). For the CDR3, the DNA is TGTGCCAGTAGTATAAGGTTCCTAGGAGGTTACGAGCAGTACTTC. This sequence encodes CASSIRFLGGYEQYF.